This T cell receptor (beta chain) originates from a study of T cell clonality in common variable immunodeficiency (dated by TCRdb to between 2014 and 2016). In regard to this clone: Its antigen is not yet known. The read terminates 3 residues ahead of where the CDR3 ends, so the germline J gene completes it.

The study at large found these results: It was noted by the authors that sequencing of the repertoires of T cell subpopulations would be needed to clarify the cause of the increased clonality in CVID. TCRbeta clonality was higher in CVID subjects than in healthy controls (t-test p = 0.018), and the increase was most characteristic of about a third of subjects. CVID subjects shared fewer TCRbeta clones with each other than healthy controls did (p < 0.0001). Despite equal DNA input, controls averaged approximately 84,000 unique sequences per sample versus around 30,000 in CVID samples. Reportedly, TCRbeta sequences from CVID had fewer deletions and N-nucleotide insertions, and highly modified clones with 13 or more V deletions were absent from CVID. Patient heterogeneity within the CVID cohort put limits on correlating repertoire features with clinical complications.

CDR1 is given as LNHDA and CDR2 as SQIVND, both from the germline V gene (reference sequence). The CDR3 numbers 16 residues from cysteine through phenylalanine. Of the CDR3's DNA, 39 bases were read; they are in frame from base 1. At the junction V is shortened by 5 bases and J by 5 bases, with 22 bases in between. CVID was diagnosed by standard criteria: serum IgG, IgA and/or IgM reduced below normal range, plus specific antibody deficiency. There were around 46 subjects in the CVID group (roughly 15 female and around 30 male), ranging in age from roughly 9 to 65 years, with a mean age of 40. Both CVID patients and healthy controls were predominantly of Caucasian heritage. All CVID subjects had received replacement immunoglobulin therapy for at least one year at the time of study participation. When blood was collected, none of the CVID subjects were ill or on immunomodulatory or immunosuppressive medication. Heparinized peripheral whole blood samples of roughly 5 to 8 ml were obtained from each donor. Genomic DNA from adults with common variable immune deficiency (CVID) and from healthy adult controls was used to sequence TCRbeta CDR3 repertoires. Diluted blood was density-centrifuged over Hypaque 1077 or Ficoll-Paque to isolate peripheral blood mononuclear cells. Genomic DNA was extracted from unsorted mononuclear cells by Qiagen column purification or by a centrifugation-based method.

For sequencing, equivalent amounts of genomic DNA were input from CVID and control samples. For every sample, a 60 bp segment covering the rearranged TCRbeta CDR3 region was amplified and then sequenced. The immunoSEQ assay, a bias-corrected multiplex PCR combined with high-throughput sequencing, was used to amplify TCRbeta. On the study's bioinformatics: Every unique nucleotide sequence was considered a clone and was annotated with V, D and J genes, copy number and frequency. Sequences were labeled productive if in frame, and non-productive if out of frame or containing stop codons. As previously described, clonality was calculated on the basis of Shannon's entropy. The predicted amino acid sequences of productive clones were used to derive the mean CDR3 Kyte-Doolittle hydropathy. Using the R hclust function, scaled V gene usage was clustered hierarchically with Manhattan distance and complete linkage. To assess clone sharing by CDR3 amino acid sequence, 12 repertoires per group were resampled over 100 rounds. The repertoires were screened for 60 to 85 published EBV-specific TCRbeta sequences and roughly 250 published CMV-specific TCRbeta sequences. Two CVID samples yielding fewer than 10,000 sequences were excluded from analysis, leaving fewer than 50 CVID repertoires. TCRdb provides this immuneACCESS table in a form limited to in-frame rearrangements. Some clones are lacking; in checked studies, under half of them reflect an unresolved V gene, and why the rest are absent is not known. V and J calls and clone size are given by that table; D and trimming were obtained from the DNA. In this sample, over 30,000 clones appear, none counted once only. Of the sample, around 6.9% is held by the ten largest clones.

The rearrangement combines TRBV19 with TRBJ2-7, with TRBD2 perhaps the D gene, on 7 matching bases. The sample taken for sequencing was peripheral blood mononuclear cells. The clonotype was recovered from a human donor with common variable immunodeficiency. Incomplete CDR3 DNA: TGTGCCAGTAGTCCGAAATGGGGGCGCGGGGGCCACGAG. Its translation is CASSPKWGRGGHE. The whole CDR3 is CASSPKWGRGGHEQYF.